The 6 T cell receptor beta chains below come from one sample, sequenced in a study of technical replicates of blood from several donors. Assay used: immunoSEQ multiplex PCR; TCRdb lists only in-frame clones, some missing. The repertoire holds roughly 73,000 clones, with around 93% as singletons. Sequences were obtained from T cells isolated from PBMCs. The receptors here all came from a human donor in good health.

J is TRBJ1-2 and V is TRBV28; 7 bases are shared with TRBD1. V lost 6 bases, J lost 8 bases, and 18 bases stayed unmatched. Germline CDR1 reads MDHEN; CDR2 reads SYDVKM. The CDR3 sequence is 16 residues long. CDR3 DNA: TGTGCCAGCAGATCCCATTTCGGGAGGGGGCGCTTCGGCTACACCTTC. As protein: CASRSHFGRGRFGYTF.

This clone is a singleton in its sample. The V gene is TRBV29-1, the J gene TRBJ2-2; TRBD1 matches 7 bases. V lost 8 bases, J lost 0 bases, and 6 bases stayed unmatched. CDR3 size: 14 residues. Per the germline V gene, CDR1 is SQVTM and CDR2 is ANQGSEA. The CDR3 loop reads CSFYRGSNTGELFF. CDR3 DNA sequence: TGCAGCTTCTACAGGGGCTCGAACACCGGGGAGCTGTTTTTT.

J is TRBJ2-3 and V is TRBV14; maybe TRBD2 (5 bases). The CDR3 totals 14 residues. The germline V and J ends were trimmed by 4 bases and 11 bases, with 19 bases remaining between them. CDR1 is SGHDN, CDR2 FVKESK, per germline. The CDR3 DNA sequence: TGTGCCAGCAGCCGATCCAGGTCCCGGGATGGGCAGTATTTT. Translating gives CASSRSRSRDGQYF.

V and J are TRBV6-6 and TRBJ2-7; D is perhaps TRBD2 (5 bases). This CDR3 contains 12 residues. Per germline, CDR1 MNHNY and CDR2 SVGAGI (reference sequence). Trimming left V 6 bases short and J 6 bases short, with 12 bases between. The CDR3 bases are TGTGCCAGCAGCCTCTTACTAGGCGAGCAGTACTTC. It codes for CASSLLLGEQYF.

CDR3 nucleotide sequence: TGTGCCTGGAGTCTCCTCACTAGCCCCGGGGAGCTGTTTTTT. This encodes CAWSLLTSPGELFF. V and J are TRBV30 and TRBJ2-2; maybe TRBD2 (6 bases). V was pared by 2 bases and J by 6 bases, with 13 bases between. This CDR3 contains 14 residues. In germline, CDR1 is GTSNPN, CDR2 SVGIG (reference sequence). Full variable domain (rest looked up from reference TRBV30 and TRBJ2-2): SQTIHQWPATLVQPVGSPLSLECTVEGTSNPNLYWYRQAAGRGLQLLFYSVGIGQISSEVPQNLSASRPQDRQFILSSKKLLLSDSGFYLCAWSLLTSPGELFFGEGSRLTVL.

Written as DNA, the CDR3 is TGTGCCAGCAGCTGGGAGGCGACCTACGAGCAGTACTTC. Translation gives CASSWEATYEQYF. The chain couples TRBV7-9 to TRBJ2-7, with D perhaps TRBD2 (6 bases). Germline assignment: CDR1 SEHNR and CDR2 FQNEAQ (reference sequence). The CDR3 has 13 residues. V was pared by 4 bases and J by 2 bases, with 9 bases between.